This T cell receptor (beta chain) was captured in a study of OX40 agonist ivuxolimab in advanced cancers. The wider study: Ivuxolimab is a fully human IgG2 antibody that activates OX40 (CD134). Study outcomes and limitations: Doses of 0.1 to 3.0 mg/kg were accompanied by clonal expansion of CD4+ and CD8+ blood T cells by week 6.

The CDR3 is 12 amino acids. V lost 6 bases and J lost 4, with 8 bases in between. Germline CDR1 and CDR2: PRHDT and FYEKMQ (reference sequence). Concerning this clone: The antigen is undetermined.

Repertoires were generated with immunoSEQ multiplex PCR, while TCRdb's copy carries only in-frame clones and drops some. This sample yields 70,000 to 90,000 clones, of which around nine tenths are seen a single time; under 15% belongs to the top ten. This receptor was obtained from an adult with an advanced solid tumor such as melanoma, head and neck, liver or kidney cancer. Here the sequenced sample was CD4+ or CD8+ T cells sorted from blood, taken in a trial of the OX40 agonist ivuxolimab. The chain couples TRBV13 to TRBJ2-3, with D tentatively TRBD1 (6 bases). CDR3 in DNA: TGTGCCAGCAGTCCAGGGGCAGATACGCAGTATTTT. It codes for CASSPGADTQYF.